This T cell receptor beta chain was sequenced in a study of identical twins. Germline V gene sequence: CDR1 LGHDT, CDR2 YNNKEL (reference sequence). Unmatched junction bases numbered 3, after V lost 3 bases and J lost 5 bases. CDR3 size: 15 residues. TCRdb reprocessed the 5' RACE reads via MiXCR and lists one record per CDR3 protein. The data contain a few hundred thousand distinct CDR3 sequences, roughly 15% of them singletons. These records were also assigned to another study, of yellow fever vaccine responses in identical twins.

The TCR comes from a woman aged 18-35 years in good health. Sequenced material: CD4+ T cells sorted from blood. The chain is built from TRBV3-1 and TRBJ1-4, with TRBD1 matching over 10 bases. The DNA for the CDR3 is TGTGCCAGCAGCCACCGGACAGGGGGAAATGAAAAACTGTTTTTT. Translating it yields CASSHRTGGNEKLFF.